Detailed here is one T cell receptor beta chain. The antigen remains undetermined. Compared with germline, one end of the junction differs, possibly owing to a read error. This entry belongs to a study of graft-versus-host responses after intestinal transplantation. In the study overall: Grafts that recipients had were multivisceral, liver-intestinal, or isolated intestinal transplants. Tacrolimus plus steroids were given to all recipients for two to three years, preceded by anti-thymocyte globulin induction.

Overall study findings and caveats: In patients with graft-donor T cell macrochimerism, allograft graft-versus-host to host-versus-graft clonal ratios were high. GvH clones were identified in recipient marrow, with some first appearing in ileum or blood.

Generated by immunoSEQ multiplex PCR, the TCRdb table keeps only in-frame clones and is missing some. Altogether about 88,000 clones are present, under 95% being singletons, with the ten largest covering under 0.4%. Sequenced here: unstimulated CD4+ T cells sorted from spleen or lymph node cells, sampled before transplant. This receptor was taken from a human donor who was the organ donor for an intestinal transplant.

This CDR3 reads CSASKYIEQFF. DNA of the CDR3: TGCAGTGCTAGTAAATACATTGAGCAGTTCTTC. The chain has TRBV20-1 and TRBJ2-1; D gene ambiguous. This CDR3 comprises 11 residues. In germline, CDR1 is DFQATT, CDR2 SNEGSKA (reference sequence).